A single T cell receptor (beta chain) is shown here with its context. These data are taken from a study of blood T cell repertoires in COVID-19. Looking at the study overall: The origin of the acute and convalescent COVID-19 samples was the United States, Italy and Spain.

Trimming pared 4 bases from V and 4 bases from J, leaving 13 bases between. The CDR3 is 14 amino acids. Germline assignment: CDR1 MDHEN and CDR2 SYDVKM. Data came from immunoSEQ multiplex PCR; TCRdb stores just in-frame clones and leaves some out. The sample lists over 150,000 clones; around 84% were seen once. The chain couples TRBV28 to TRBJ1-2; D may be TRBD1 (6 bases). The sequence was collected from an elderly man with acute or convalescent COVID-19. Material: peripheral blood. The CDR3 DNA reads TGTGCCAGCAGTTCTGGACAGTCGCTCTATGGCTACACCTTC. Translated: CASSSGQSLYGYTF.